The 12 T cell receptor beta chains presented below share a single source sample, sequenced in a study of blood T cell repertoires in COVID-19. The method was immunoSEQ multiplex PCR; TCRdb's version includes in-frame clones alone and lacks a portion of them. The sample contains about 87,000 clones, 70% to 85% of which appear only once. Sequences were obtained from peripheral blood. The receptors here all came from a woman between 45 and 65 years old with acute or convalescent COVID-19.

The gene calls are TRBV19 and TRBJ2-7, with D uncertain. V was shortened by 8 bases and J by 2 bases, with 13 bases between the two germline ends. Germline CDR1 and CDR2: LNHDA and SQIVND (reference sequence). This CDR3 comprises 13 residues. The CDR3: CASGVRNTYEQYF. In DNA, the CDR3 is TGTGCCAGTGGAGTCAGAAACACCTACGAGCAGTACTTC.

This rearrangement joins TRBV5-1 to TRBJ1-1, with 8 positions matching TRBD1. The germline V gene encodes CDR1 SGHRS and CDR2 YFSETQ. This CDR3 comprises 15 residues. Trimming removed 3 bases from V and 5 bases from J; junction bases left unmatched: 9. CDR3 sequence: CASSSTGDVTTEAFF. CDR3 coding DNA: TGCGCCAGCAGCTCGACAGGGGATGTCACTACTGAAGCTTTCTTT. Full variable domain (remainder filled in from reference TRBV5-1 and TRBJ1-1): KAGVTQTPRYLIKTRGQQVTLSCSPISGHRSVSWYQQTPGQGLQFLFEYFSETQRNKGNFPGRFSGRQFSNSRSEMNVSTLELGDSALYLCASSSTGDVTTEAFFGQGTRLTVV.

The gene calls are TRBV12-5 and TRBJ1-1, with D perhaps TRBD1 (6 bases). Germline CDR1 LGHNT, CDR2 FRNRAP. The CDR3 runs 13 residues. V lost 6 bases to trimming and J lost 5 bases, with 13 bases between them. As DNA, the CDR3 is TGTGCTAGTGGCCGGGGGGCGTTGACTGAAGCTTTCTTT. Encoded protein: CASGRGALTEAFF. The full variable domain, rest sourced from reference TRBV12-5 and TRBJ1-1, is DARVTQTPRHKVTEMGQEVTMRCQPILGHNTVFWYRQTMMQGLELLAYFRNRAPLDDSGMPKDRFSAEMPDATLATLKIQPSEPRDSAVYFCASGRGALTEAFFGQGTRLTVV.

The chain links TRBV10-3 to TRBJ1-1, with D possibly matching TRBD1 (6 bases). Deletions cut 3 bases from V and 0 bases from J, with 14 bases between. The CDR3 covers 16 residues. Germline lookup yields CDR1 ENHRY and CDR2 SYGVKD. For the CDR3, the DNA is TGTGCCATCAGTGACAGGAGAGGACAGATGAACACTGAAGCTTTCTTT. Protein product: CAISDRRGQMNTEAFF.

The gene calls are TRBV27 and TRBJ1-4; possibly TRBD1 for D (6 bases). Germline V gene sequence: CDR1 MNHEY, CDR2 SMNVEV (reference sequence). This CDR3 is built from 17 residues. V was cut by 7 bases and J by 2 bases, with 20 bases left in between. The DNA of the CDR3 is TGTGCCAGCACACCGGGCAGGGGAGGGAAGACTAATGAAAAACTGTTTTTT. The encoded protein is CASTPGRGGKTNEKLFF.

CDR3 DNA sequence: TGTGCCAGCAGCGCGGGACAGGGTAGTTCACCCCTCCACTTT. Translated, it gives CASSAGQGSSPLHF. V usage is TRBV7-2 and J usage is TRBJ1-6, with 9 bases lining up with TRBD1. The length of the CDR3 is 14 residues. Looked up from germline, CDR1 is SGHTA and CDR2 is FQGNSA. With 5 bases clipped from V and 9 bases from J, the junction kept 5 bases outside the gene matches.

The V and J genes are TRBV2 and TRBJ1-5; the match to TRBD1 covers 7 bases. CDR1 is SNHLY and CDR2 is FYNNEI in the germline V gene. CDR3 length: 13 amino acids. Trimming at V came to 9 bases and at J to 3 bases, leaving 5 bases not matched to a gene. The CDR3 region is CASSQGSNQPQHF. As DNA, the CDR3 is TGTGCCAGTTCACAGGGGTCCAATCAGCCCCAGCATTTT.

The chain carries TRBV7-8 and TRBJ2-7; TRBD2 agrees at 7 bases. The CDR3 contains 16 residues. The junction had 10 bases not matched to a gene; V was cut back by 5 bases and J by 0 bases. Germline V gene sequence: CDR1 SGHVS, CDR2 FQNEAQ. The CDR3, as DNA: TGTGCCAGCAGCGTCGTAGCGGGCCGAACCTCCTACGAGCAGTACTTC. Amino acids: CASSVVAGRTSYEQYF.

The chain links TRBV28 to TRBJ2-2, with 7 bases that match TRBD1. Germline V gene sequence: CDR1 MDHEN, CDR2 SYDVKM. The J segment lost 6 bases and the V segment lost 5 bases, leaving 12 bases of the junction unmatched. CDR3 length equals 16 residues. The CDR3, as DNA: TGTGCCAGCAGTACTCTAAACAGGGGCAGGGCCGGGGAGCTGTTTTTT. Translated, it gives CASSTLNRGRAGELFF.

This chain links TRBV30 with TRBJ1-2; D remains ambiguous. The CDR3 runs 15 residues. The germline V gene encodes CDR1 GTSNPN and CDR2 SVGIG (reference sequence). V lost 1 base and J lost 7, with 19 bases in between. The CDR3 is CAWSAQERRFSGYTF. The CDR3 bases are TGTGCCTGGAGTGCCCAAGAAAGGAGGTTTTCTGGCTACACCTTC.

The chain joins TRBV28 to TRBJ1-1; 7 bases align to TRBD1. J gave up 5 bases and V 1 base, and 7 bases lay outside the gene matches. The CDR3 spans 15 residues. Per germline, CDR1 MDHEN and CDR2 SYDVKM. CDR3 coding DNA: TGTGCCAGCAGTTTATTGTCAGGGGGTAGAACTGAAGCTTTCTTT. Residues: CASSLLSGGRTEAFF.

The V and J genes are TRBV6-6 and TRBJ1-2; D may be TRBD1 (5 bases). The CDR3 totals 12 residues. In germline, CDR1 is MNHNY, CDR2 SVGAGI (reference sequence). The V and J ends lost 10 bases and 4 bases respectively, with 13 bases between them. CDR3 bases: TGTGCCACCCTCGCCGACAGCTATGGCTACACCTTC. Translated: CATLADSYGYTF.